This T cell receptor beta chain derives from a study of T cell repertoires in cytomegalovirus infection. Study context: Use of recently identified HLA-C-restricted and well-studied HLA-B-restricted CMV epitopes was part of the study. Matching HLA type, along with CMV infection, was indicated by public TCR beta signatures.

Study-level findings and limits: Clonotypes of TCR beta that were HLA-C-restricted and CMV-specific dominated the ex vivo response.

Germline V gene sequence: CDR1 SEHNR, CDR2 FQNEAQ (reference sequence). V lost 5 bases, J lost 8 bases, and 16 bases lay in between. The CDR3 spans 14 residues. The sample holds a few counts of this clonotype. No antigen is known for it. A single record per CDR3 protein comes from TCRdb applying MiXCR to the reads. This sample has about 83,000 distinct CDR3 sequences, with about 44% found just once. The clonotype was recovered from a human donor in good health (CMV status not recorded). Some clones in this sample may be carry-over from other donors' samples. The chain combines TRBV7-9 with TRBJ2-4; the D gene is possibly TRBD2 (6 bases). The material was CD8+ T cells from cultured PBMCs, obtained from culture after CMV antigen stimulation. This CDR3 is CASSDSGTGDIQYF. The DNA for the CDR3 is TGTGCCAGCAGCGACTCCGGGACGGGGGACATTCAGTACTTC.